One and the same sample provided the 32 T cell receptor beta chains below, sequenced in a study of monozygotic twins with inflammatory bowel disease. TCRdb reprocessed the 5' RACE reads and stores each CDR3 protein as one record, lacking DNA. This sample contains about 450,000 distinct CDR3 sequences. Material: blood. These receptors came from a human donor with ulcerative colitis or Crohn's disease, or a healthy co-twin of an affected twin (not recorded which).

The chain's CDR3 is CASSPNVGLEQYF. V usage is TRBV18 and J usage is TRBJ2-7. The CDR3 has 13 residues. The V gene's germline CDR1 is KGHSH and CDR2 LQKENI.

The rearrangement links TRBV4-2 to TRBJ2-5; lacking DNA, the TRBD1 call made by TCRdb goes unchecked. CDR1 is LGHNA and CDR2 is YNFKEQ in the germline V gene. The CDR3 has 17 amino acids. The CDR3: CASSQGQGYSGGKTQYF.

The chain joins TRBV2 to TRBJ1-2; as DNA is missing, the TRBD1 call by TCRdb cannot be tested. The CDR3 is made up of 13 amino acids. CDR1 and CDR2 (germline): SNHLY, FYNNEI. The CDR3 loop is CASRRDREAGYTF.

The chain combines TRBV19 with TRBJ1-4. CDR1 is LNHDA and CDR2 is SQIVND in the germline V gene (reference sequence). This CDR3 comprises 13 residues. CDR3 sequence: CASRRTINEKLFF. The full variable domain, rest sourced from reference TRBV19 and TRBJ1-4, is DGGITQSPKYLFRKEGQNVTLSCEQNLNHDAMYWYRQDPGQGLRLIYYSQIVNDFQKGDIAEGYSVSREKKESFPLTVTSAQKNPTAFYLCASRRTINEKLFFGSGTQLSVL.

This rearrangement joins TRBV11-3 to TRBJ2-1; the TCRdb call, TRBD1, lacks DNA for checking. Per germline, CDR1 SGHNT and CDR2 YENEEA. The CDR3 runs 15 residues. CDR3 protein: CASSFGDRGDNEQFF. The whole variable domain, filled in from reference TRBV11-3 and TRBJ2-1, reads EAGVVQSPRYKIIEKKQPVAFWCNPISGHNTLYWYLQNLGQGPELLIRYENEEAVDDSQLPKDRFSAERLKGVDSTLKIQPAELGDSAVYLCASSFGDRGDNEQFFGPGTRLTVL.

The V and J genes are TRBV5-1 and TRBJ1-1; checking the TCRdb D call of TRBD1 is not possible without DNA. The CDR3 runs 14 residues. CDR1 is SGHRS, CDR2 YFSETQ, per germline. The CDR3 is CASRGFVGETEAFF.

The genes are TRBV27 and TRBJ2-1; TCRdb names TRBD1, which stays unverified in the absence of DNA. Per the germline V gene, CDR1 is MNHEY and CDR2 is SMNVEV (reference sequence). The CDR3 sequence is 14 residues long. The CDR3 region is CASTPDPSGNEQFF.

The rearrangement uses TRBV19 and TRBJ2-3; checking the TCRdb D call of TRBD1 is not possible without DNA. This CDR3 has 15 residues. Germline CDR1 reads LNHDA; CDR2 reads SQIVND (reference sequence). Here the CDR3 reads CASSNTWGAEDTQYF. The full variable domain, rest sourced from reference TRBV19 and TRBJ2-3, is DGGITQSPKYLFRKEGQNVTLSCEQNLNHDAMYWYRQDPGQGLRLIYYSQIVNDFQKGDIAEGYSVSREKKESFPLTVTSAQKNPTAFYLCASSNTWGAEDTQYFGPGTRLTVL.

V is TRBV4-1 and J is TRBJ2-7; TCRdb calls TRBD1, which cannot be checked without DNA. This CDR3 is 16 amino acids long. Germline V gene lookup returns CDR1 MGHRA and CDR2 YSYEKL. The chain's CDR3 is CASSQDRGGTPYEQYF.

The chain couples TRBV5-1 to TRBJ2-7; checking the TCRdb D call of TRBD2 is not possible without DNA. The CDR3 sequence is 13 residues long. Germline CDR1 reads SGHRS; CDR2 reads YFSETQ. The CDR3 region is CASSSSARYEQYF.

J is TRBJ1-1 and V is TRBV12-3 or TRBV12-4. The CDR3 is made up of 13 amino acids. Here the CDR3 reads CASSIQVNTEAFF.

V is TRBV20-1 and J is TRBJ2-1; TCRdb proposes TRBD2, but this gene call is untestable without DNA. The germline V gene has CDR1 DFQATT and CDR2 SNEGSKA (reference sequence). The CDR3 consists of 18 residues. CDR3 region: CSVKTVLAGGLSYNEQFF.

This chain uses TRBV7-9 with TRBJ2-7; no DNA is available, so the TRBD2 call from TCRdb remains unchecked. The germline CDR1 and CDR2 sequences are SEHNR and FQNEAQ (reference sequence). CDR3 size: 17 residues. The CDR3 sequence: CASSSDGLAGLPYEQYF. Using reference TRBV7-9 and TRBJ2-7 for the parts outside the CDR3, the full variable domain is DTGVSQNPRHKITKRGQNVTFRCDPISEHNRLYWYRQTLGQGPEFLTYFQNEAQLEKSRLLSDRFSAERPKGSFSTLEIQRTEQGDSAMYLCASSSDGLAGLPYEQYFGPGTRLTVT.

This sequence joins TRBV25-1 and TRBJ2-1; without DNA, the TCRdb call of TRBD2 cannot be checked. Germline-derived CDR1 and CDR2 are MGHDK and SYGVNS. The CDR3 has 15 amino acids. CDR3 protein: CASSEPSSGSYEQFF.

The chain employs TRBV12-3 or TRBV12-4 and TRBJ2-2; with no DNA, the TCRdb D assignment of TRBD2 cannot be verified. This CDR3 spans 17 amino acids. The CDR3 loop reads CASSFVLRSGPTGELFF.

The gene calls are TRBV28 and TRBJ1-3. CDR3 size: 16 residues. CDR1 is MDHEN and CDR2 is SYDVKM in the germline V gene. CDR3 residues: CASSFGLGSSGNTIYF.

The chain is built from TRBV11-2 and TRBJ1-5. From germline, CDR1 is SGHAT and CDR2 FQNNGV. This CDR3 contains 14 residues. CDR3 region: CASSLDAGGEPQHF.

This sequence joins TRBV5-1 and TRBJ1-3; TCRdb's D call of TRBD1 is untestable without DNA. CDR3 length equals 16 residues. The germline V gene encodes CDR1 SGHRS and CDR2 YFSETQ. The CDR3 spells CASSIPRDGGGNTIYF.

The chain joins TRBV7-6 to TRBJ2-1; the D call of TRBD1 rests on TCRdb alone, since no DNA is present to check it. Germline assignment: CDR1 SGHVS and CDR2 FNYEAQ. The CDR3 is 15 residues long. The CDR3 region is CASSTGTASYNEQFF.

This chain links TRBV7-9 with TRBJ1-2; TCRdb's D call, TRBD1, is unchecked because there is no DNA. CDR3 length equals 14 residues. In germline, CDR1 is SEHNR, CDR2 FQNEAQ (reference sequence). The CDR3 region is CASSPGTGGRGYTF.

V gene TRBV19 combines with J gene TRBJ2-1; TCRdb calls TRBD1, which cannot be checked without DNA. CDR1 is LNHDA and CDR2 is SQIVND in the germline V gene (reference sequence). CDR3 length: 16 residues. CDR3 loop: CASSQLQGTGYNEQFF.

The genes are TRBV5-6 and TRBJ1-3. The CDR3 extends over 15 amino acids. Germline lookup yields CDR1 SGHDT and CDR2 YYEEEE. This CDR3 is CASSLGRISGNTIYF.

The chain combines TRBV20-1 with TRBJ2-7; with no DNA, the TCRdb D assignment of TRBD1 cannot be verified. This CDR3 spans 15 amino acids. The germline V gene has CDR1 DFQATT and CDR2 SNEGSKA (reference sequence). CDR3 amino acids: CSASPTGQGDHEQYF.

The V and J genes are TRBV20-1 and TRBJ2-7; TCRdb's D call of TRBD1 is untestable without DNA. CDR3 length: 13 amino acids. Germline V lookup: CDR1 DFQATT, CDR2 SNEGSKA (reference sequence). CDR3 protein: CSATQGDEYEQYF.

The chain couples TRBV18 to TRBJ1-1. The length of the CDR3 is 16 residues. Germline CDR1 is KGHSH and CDR2 is LQKENI. The CDR3 spells CASSPFLKSSSTEAFF.

The V gene is TRBV2, the J gene TRBJ2-1; the TCRdb D gene call, TRBD2, has no DNA to confirm it. The length of the CDR3 is 14 residues. Germline V gene data show CDR1 as SNHLY and CDR2 as FYNNEI. CDR3 amino acids: CARMGGLVYNEQFF.

The chain uses TRBV4-2 and TRBJ2-5. This CDR3 has 14 amino acids. The germline gives CDR1 LGHNA, CDR2 YNFKEQ. CDR3: CASSQEVVKETQYF.

The V call is TRBV27, the J call TRBJ1-1; no DNA is available, so the TRBD1 call from TCRdb remains unchecked. CDR3 length equals 13 residues. CDR1 and CDR2 from the germline V gene are MNHEY and SMNVEV (reference sequence). The CDR3 sequence: CASSTGDSREAFF.

The rearrangement links TRBV20-1 to TRBJ1-5; TCRdb's D call, TRBD1, is unchecked because there is no DNA. The CDR3 is 14 amino acids. Germline V gene data show CDR1 as DFQATT and CDR2 as SNEGSKA (reference sequence). CDR3 residues: CSAKDRVKNQPQHF.

The chain has TRBV20-1 and TRBJ2-3; there is no DNA to check the TCRdb D call of TRBD2. Germline loops: CDR1 DFQATT, CDR2 SNEGSKA (reference sequence). This CDR3 is built from 13 residues. The chain's CDR3 is CSTERGKDDTQYF.

The chain carries TRBV30 and TRBJ2-1; TCRdb designates TRBD1, a call that cannot be tested without DNA. Germline V gives CDR1 GTSNPN, CDR2 SVGIG (reference sequence). This CDR3 region has 13 residues. The CDR3 protein is CAWTLDTGGRWFF. The full variable domain, in which reference TRBV30 and TRBJ2-1 provide the parts outside the CDR3, is SQTIHQWPATLVQPVGSPLSLECTVEGTSNPNLYWYRQAAGRGLQLLFYSVGIGQISSEVPQNLSASRPQDRQFILSSKKLLLSDSGFYLCAWTLDTGGRWFFGPGTRLTVL.

This chain links TRBV7-2 with TRBJ2-3; TCRdb selects TRBD2, and the lack of DNA leaves this call unchecked. Germline CDR1 reads SGHTA; CDR2 reads FQGNSA. The CDR3 contains 15 residues. The CDR3 region is CASSTSGSWSDTQYF. The full variable domain, rest sourced from reference TRBV7-2 and TRBJ2-3, is GAGVSQSPSNKVTEKGKDVELRCDPISGHTALYWYRQSLGQGLEFLIYFQGNSAPDKSGLPSDRFSAERTGGSVSTLTIQRTQQEDSAVYLCASSTSGSWSDTQYFGPGTRLTVL.